This TCR beta chain was retrieved from a study of T cell repertoires in cytomegalovirus infection. Study at large: Indications of both CMV infection and matching HLA type were provided by public TCR beta signatures.

As concerns this clonotype: Its antigen is still unknown.

TCRdb reprocessed the reads via MiXCR and lists one record per CDR3 protein. Here the sample spans 200,000 to 300,000 distinct CDR3 sequences, 9.1% being singletons. The CDR3 contains 13 residues. Trimming took off 4 bases at V and 3 bases at J, with 11 bases between the two ends. The V gene's germline CDR1 is GTSNPN and CDR2 SVGIG (reference sequence). Regarding the study as a whole: The ex vivo response was dominated by HLA-C-restricted CMV-specific TCR beta clonotypes. Cumulative public TCR beta family frequency identified CMV carriers with the relevant HLA.

This TCR was recovered from a human donor in good health (CMV status not recorded). Some clones in this sample may be carry-over from other donors' samples. Source material: PBMCs. The chain is built from TRBV30 and TRBJ2-3; D call uncertain. This chain's CDR3 is CAWKRISTDTQYF. CDR3 sequence (DNA): TGTGCCTGGAAACGGATTTCGACAGATACGCAGTATTTT.